Listed below are T cell receptor beta chains from one sample, sequenced in a study of metastatic and nonmetastatic thyroid tumors. TCRdb reprocessed the PCR reads using MiXCR. The profile shows 45,000 or so clones, roughly 4% of them singletons. Specimen: blood. The receptors were gathered from a female donor with papillary thyroid cancer or a benign thyroid nodule (not recorded which). Some clones in this sample may be carry-over from other donors' samples. Both conserved end residues are part of each CDR3. A D gene is named only where the DNA matches it firmly. Part of the rows lack a size; the others show once, few, many or a class for expanded clones.

size	D	V	J	CDR3	DNA
many	.	TRBV12-3/TRBV12-4	TRBJ1-2	CASSLRDTPNYGYTF	TGTGCCAGCAGCCTCCGGGACACCCCTAACTATGGCTACACCTTC
few	.	TRBV20-1	TRBJ1-5	CSGADRNQPRHF	TGCAGTGGGGCAGACCGCAATCAGCCCCGGCATTTT
.	TRBD1	TRBV5-1	TRBJ2-5	CASSGTGQPQETQYF	TGCGCCAGCAGCGGTACGGGACAGCCCCAAGAGACCCAGTACTTC
many	.	TRBV19	TRBJ2-7	CASRRDPETDEQYF	TGTGCCAGTAGGAGGGACCCTGAAACCGACGAGCAGTACTTC
many	TRBD2	TRBV5-1	TRBJ2-1	CASSFSTSGNPTYNEQFF	TGCGCCAGCAGCTTCTCGACTAGCGGGAACCCGACCTACAATGAGCAGTTCTTC
many	.	TRBV6-1	TRBJ2-1	CASSESGGQGAFVSSNEQFF	TGTGCCAGCAGTGAATCGGGAGGACAGGGAGCGTTCGTATCCAGCAATGAGCAGTTCTTC
few	TRBD2	TRBV20-1	TRBJ2-1	CSAILAGGGNEQFF	TGCAGTGCTATACTAGCGGGAGGTGGCAATGAGCAGTTCTTC
many	TRBD2	TRBV5-1	TRBJ2-1	CASATSGNIYNEQFF	TGCGCCAGCGCGACTAGCGGGAACATCTACAATGAGCAGTTCTTC
.	.	TRBV12-5	TRBJ2-2	CASALVLWGETSGPGELFF	TGTGCTAGTGCTTTGGTATTGTGGGGCGAGACGAGCGGGCCCGGGGAGCTGTTTTTT
few	TRBD1	TRBV6-1	TRBJ1-2	CASRETGKTSGYTF	TGTGCCAGCAGGGAGACAGGGAAAACTTCGGGCTACACCTTC
.	TRBD2	TRBV20-1	TRBJ2-1	CSARDGGGIYNEQFF	TGCAGTGCTAGAGATGGGGGAGGGATTTACAATGAGCAGTTCTTC
many	.	TRBV5-8	TRBJ1-1	CASSLGINTEAFF	TGTGCCAGCAGCTTGGGTATCAACACTGAAGCTTTCTTT
.	TRBD2	TRBV28	TRBJ2-1	CASSLLLLAGGKGYYNDQFF	TGTGCCAGCAGTTTACTTTTACTAGCGGGAGGTAAAGGGTACTACAATGATCAGTTCTTC
many	TRBD1	TRBV5-6	TRBJ2-5	CASSRTGQGETQYF	TGTGCCAGCAGCCGGACAGGCCAGGGAGAGACCCAGTACTTC
few	.	TRBV10-2	TRBJ1-2	CASSESGWSAHGYTF	TGCGCCAGCAGTGAGTCGGGGTGGTCAGCCCATGGCTACACCTTC
many	.	TRBV19	TRBJ2-2	CASTKRANTGELFF	TGTGCCAGTACAAAGCGGGCGAACACCGGGGAGCTGTTTTTT
few	TRBD2	TRBV6-2/TRBV6-3	TRBJ2-7	CASSREGLEQYF	TGTGCCAGCAGCCGGGAGGGATTGGAGCAGTACTTC
few	.	TRBV11-3	TRBJ2-2	CASSPSGQNTGELFF	TGTGCCAGCAGCCCGTCGGGACAGAACACCGGGGAGCTGTTTTTT
many	TRBD2	TRBV5-1	TRBJ2-1	CASSLDGTSVGYEQFF	TGCGCCAGCAGCTTGGACGGGACTAGCGTAGGTTATGAGCAGTTCTTC
many	.	TRBV3-1	TRBJ2-1	CASSQVGVSSYNEQFF	TGTGCCAGCAGCCAAGTAGGTGTCAGCTCCTACAATGAGCAGTTCTTC
.	.	TRBV6-1	TRBJ1-5	CASSEVLYQPQHF	TGTGCCAGCAGTGAAGTTTTGTATCAGCCCCAGCATTTT
few	.	TRBV6-1	TRBJ1-1	CASSPWTAPEAFF	TGTGCCAGCAGTCCCTGGACAGCTCCTGAAGCTTTCTTT
few	TRBD2	TRBV11-2	TRBJ2-1	CASRSWGGRVLNEQFF	TGTGCCAGCAGGTCCTGGGGAGGGAGGGTACTCAATGAGCAGTTCTTC
few	TRBD2	TRBV6-2/TRBV6-3	TRBJ2-3	CASSETSGGADTQYF	TGTGCCAGCAGTGAAACTAGCGGGGGGGCAGATACGCAGTATTTT
.	.	TRBV6-1	TRBJ2-2	CASSVRGRANTGELFF	TGTGCCAGCAGTGTTCGGGGCAGGGCGAACACCGGGGAGCTGTTTTTT
many	.	TRBV7-6	TRBJ1-3	CASSLATASSGNTIYF	TGTGCCAGCAGCTTAGCGACCGCCAGCTCTGGAAACACCATATATTTT
.	.	TRBV29-1	TRBJ2-6	CSVAVSSGANVLTF	TGCAGCGTTGCCGTTTCCTCTGGGGCCAACGTCTTGACTTTC
.	TRBD1	TRBV2	TRBJ1-3	CASRDRGSTIYF	TGTGCCAGCCGGGACAGGGGTTCCACCATATATTTT
.	.	TRBV6-1	TRBJ1-2	CASSLRSGNYGYTF	TGTGCCAGCAGCCTAAGGTCCGGGAACTATGGCTACACCTTC
many	TRBD2	TRBV6-2/TRBV6-3	TRBJ2-7	CASSYWGLAGATKFRLPYEQYF	TGTGCCAGCAGTTACTGGGGACTAGCGGGAGCGACCAAATTTAGACTTCCCTACGAGCAGTACTTC
many	.	TRBV12-3/TRBV12-4	TRBJ2-7	CASRPGGSSYEQYF	TGTGCCAGCAGACCTGGAGGAAGCTCCTACGAGCAGTACTTC
many	.	TRBV6-1	TRBJ2-6	CASSEAHGSGANVLTF	TGTGCCAGCAGTGAAGCGCACGGATCTGGGGCCAACGTCCTGACTTTC
few	.	TRBV6-4	TRBJ1-5	CASSSYIINQPQHF	TGTGCCAGCAGTTCCTACATTATCAATCAGCCCCAGCATTTT
many	.	TRBV12-3/TRBV12-4	TRBJ1-1	CASSLAGFEAFF	TGTGCCAGCAGTTTAGCAGGTTTTGAAGCTTTCTTT
few	.	TRBV3-1	TRBJ2-3	CASSQVRLDPDTQYF	TGTGCCAGCAGCCAAGTTCGGCTAGACCCAGATACACAGTATTTT
.	.	TRBV27	TRBJ1-1	CASSLSGGSTEAFF	TGTGCCAGCAGTTTATCAGGGGGGAGCACTGAAGCTTTCTTT
many	TRBD2	TRBV7-2	TRBJ2-3	CASSPGTRDTQYF	TGTGCCAGCAGTCCCGGGACTAGGGATACGCAGTATTTT
.	TRBD1	TRBV6-1	TRBJ1-2	CASRSTGDYGYTF	TGTGCCAGCAGATCGACAGGGGACTATGGCTACACCTTC
many	.	TRBV20-1	TRBJ2-3	CSASDGDKPRPSTDTQYF	TGCAGTGCTAGTGACGGGGACAAGCCTCGACCTAGCACAGATACGCAGTATTTT
few	TRBD2	TRBV28	TRBJ2-7	CAGSERDYLYEQYF	TGTGCCGGTTCCGAGAGGGACTACCTTTACGAGCAGTACTTC
many	TRBD1	TRBV11-2	TRBJ1-2	CASSGTGRFYGYTF	TGTGCCAGCAGCGGGACAGGTCGATTCTATGGCTACACCTTC
many	TRBD2	TRBV6-5	TRBJ2-4	CASSPRTSGTSLAKNIQYF	TGTGCCAGCAGTCCACGGACTAGCGGAACCTCACTAGCCAAAAACATTCAGTACTTC
many	TRBD2	TRBV27	TRBJ2-1	CASSLFGTRENEQFF	TGTGCCAGCAGTTTATTCGGGACTAGGGAAAATGAGCAGTTCTTC
few	TRBD1	TRBV6-1	TRBJ1-4	CASNMGQGVEKLFF	TGTGCCAGCAATATGGGACAGGGGGTTGAAAAACTGTTTTTT
many	.	TRBV2	TRBJ2-1	CASSETRYNEQFF	TGTGCCAGCAGTGAGACAAGATACAATGAGCAGTTCTTC
many	TRBD2	TRBV27	TRBJ2-7	CASKGRGGRGYEQYF	TGTGCCAGCAAGGGGCGCGGGGGACGAGGGTACGAGCAGTACTTC
many	TRBD2	TRBV11-3	TRBJ2-1	CASSQTSGSHNEQFF	TGTGCCAGCAGCCAAACTAGCGGGAGCCACAATGAGCAGTTCTTC